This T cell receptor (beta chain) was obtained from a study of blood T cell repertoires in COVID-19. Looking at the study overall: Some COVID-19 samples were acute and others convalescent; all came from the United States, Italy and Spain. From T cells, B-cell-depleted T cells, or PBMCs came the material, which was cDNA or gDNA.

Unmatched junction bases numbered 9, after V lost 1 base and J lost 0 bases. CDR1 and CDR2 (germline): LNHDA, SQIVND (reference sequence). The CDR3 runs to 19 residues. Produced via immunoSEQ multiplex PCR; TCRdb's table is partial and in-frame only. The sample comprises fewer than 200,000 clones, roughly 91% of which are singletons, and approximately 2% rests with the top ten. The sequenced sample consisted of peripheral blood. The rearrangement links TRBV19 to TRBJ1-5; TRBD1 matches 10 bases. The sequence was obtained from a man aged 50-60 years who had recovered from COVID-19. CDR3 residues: CASSIARTGGLNSNQPQHF. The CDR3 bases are TGTGCCAGTAGTATAGCCCGGACAGGGGGTTTAAATAGCAATCAGCCCCAGCATTTT.